This note documents a single TCR beta chain sequence. The antigen is not known. This record comes from a study of cytomegalovirus exposure and HLA in healthy donors. Study at large: The roughly 700 first-cohort repertoires shared a platform with the approximately 110 validation repertoires, as reported in a later analysis. Study results and limitations: Most TCR sequences were rare, but some public TCRs occurred in many donors.

The table came from immunoSEQ multiplex PCR; TCRdb's copy has only in-frame clones and leaves some out. The table has 200,000 to 300,000 clones, less than 90% seen once. Donors came from a validation cohort of some 110 subjects, distinct from the first 666-subject cohort. Unmatched junction bases numbered 8, after V lost 8 bases and J lost 2 bases. Germline-derived CDR1 and CDR2 are SGHVS and FQNEAQ. The CDR3 is 15 residues long. The rearrangement joins TRBV7-8 to TRBJ2-2, with 7 nucleotides matching TRBD1. The clonotype comes from a man younger than 35 in good health and CMV-seropositive. Sample: PBMCs. CDR3 sequence (DNA): TGTGCCAGCCTAAGAAGAGGGGGCAACACCGGGGAGCTGTTTTTT. Its translation is CASLRRGGNTGELFF.